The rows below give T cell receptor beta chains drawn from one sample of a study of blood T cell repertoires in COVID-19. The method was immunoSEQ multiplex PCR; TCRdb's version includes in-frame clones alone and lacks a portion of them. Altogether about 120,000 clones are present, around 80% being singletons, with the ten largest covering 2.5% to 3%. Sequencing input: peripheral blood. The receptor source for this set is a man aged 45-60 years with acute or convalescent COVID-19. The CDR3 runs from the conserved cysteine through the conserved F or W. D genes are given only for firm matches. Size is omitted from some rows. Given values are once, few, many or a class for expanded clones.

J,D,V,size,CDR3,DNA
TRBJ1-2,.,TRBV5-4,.,CASSLAGGYTF,TGTGCCAGCAGCTTGGCGGGAGGCTACACCTTC
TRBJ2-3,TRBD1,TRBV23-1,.,CASTSDRSTDTQYF,TGCGCCAGCACCTCGGACAGGAGCACAGATACGCAGTATTTT
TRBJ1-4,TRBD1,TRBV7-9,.,CASSLGQGTNEKLFF,TGTGCCAGCAGCTTAGGACAGGGAACTAATGAAAAACTGTTTTTT
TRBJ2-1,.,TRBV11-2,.,CASSSARGSSYNEQFF,TGTGCCAGCAGCTCGGCGCGGGGCAGCTCCTACAATGAGCAGTTCTTC
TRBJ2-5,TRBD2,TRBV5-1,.,CASSPQRDLAGETQYF,TGCGCCAGCAGCCCTCAGCGGGACCTCGCAGGAGAGACCCAGTACTTC
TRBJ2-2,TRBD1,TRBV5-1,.,CASSPQGDTGELFF,TGCGCCAGCAGCCCGCAGGGGGACACCGGGGAGCTGTTTTTT
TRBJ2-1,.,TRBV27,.,CASSLNAGLYNEQFF,TGTGCCAGCAGTTTAAACGCGGGGCTGTACAATGAGCAGTTCTTC
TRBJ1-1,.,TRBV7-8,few,CASSLTTGNTEAFF,TGTGCCAGCAGCTTGACGACGGGAAACACTGAAGCTTTCTTT
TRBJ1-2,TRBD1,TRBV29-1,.,CSVQMTGGSRGYTF,TGCAGCGTCCAAATGACAGGGGGGAGTCGGGGCTACACCTTC
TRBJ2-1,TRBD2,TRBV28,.,CASSLWTSRNNEQFF,TGTGCCAGCAGTTTGTGGACTAGCAGAAACAATGAGCAGTTCTTC
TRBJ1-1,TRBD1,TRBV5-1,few,CASSSGQIMNTEAFF,TGCGCCAGCAGCTCGGGACAGATCATGAACACTGAAGCTTTCTTT
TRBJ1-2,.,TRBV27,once,CASSLSGLGYTF,TGTGCCAGCAGTTTATCAGGACTCGGCTACACCTTC
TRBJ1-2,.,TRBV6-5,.,CASSSPAILANYGYTF,TGTGCCAGCAGTTCCCCCGCAATTTTAGCTAACTATGGCTACACCTTC
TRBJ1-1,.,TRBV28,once,CASSSGGGFANTEAFF,TGTGCCAGCAGTTCGGGGGGAGGGTTTGCGAACACTGAAGCTTTCTTT
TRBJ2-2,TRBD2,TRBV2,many,CAGGDMNTGELFF,TGTGCCGGGGGGGATATGAACACCGGGGAGCTGTTTTTT
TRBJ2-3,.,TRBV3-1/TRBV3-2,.,CASSQADTQYF,TGTGCCAGCAGCCAAGCTGATACGCAGTATTTT
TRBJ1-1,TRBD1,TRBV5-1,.,CASSLMGQGTNTEAFF,TGCGCCAGCAGCTTGATGGGACAGGGGACGAACACTGAAGCTTTCTTT
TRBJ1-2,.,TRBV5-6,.,CASSLWRGSYGYTF,TGTGCCAGCAGCTTGTGGAGGGGATCTTATGGCTACACCTTC
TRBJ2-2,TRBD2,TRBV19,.,CASSTSGSVGELFF,TGTGCCAGTAGTACTAGCGGGAGTGTCGGGGAGCTGTTTTTT
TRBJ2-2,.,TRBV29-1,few,CSAEAGGELFF,TGCAGCGCTGAAGCGGGCGGGGAGCTGTTTTTT
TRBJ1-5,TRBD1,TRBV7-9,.,CASSLGGQGQPQHF,TGTGCCAGCAGCTTAGGGGGACAGGGCCAGCCCCAGCATTTT
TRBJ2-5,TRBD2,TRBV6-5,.,CASRPGSGGAQTQYF,TGTGCCTCCCGTCCCGGTAGCGGGGGGGCCCAGACCCAGTACTTC
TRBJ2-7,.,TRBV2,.,CASSGTFTYEQYF,TGTGCCAGCAGTGGGACATTTACCTACGAGCAGTACTTC
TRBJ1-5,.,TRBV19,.,CASAFGGYNQPQHF,TGTGCCAGTGCGTTCGGGGGATACAATCAGCCCCAGCATTTT
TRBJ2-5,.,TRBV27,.,CASSLTGEIQTQYF,TGTGCCAGCAGTTTAACGGGAGAGATCCAGACCCAGTACTTC
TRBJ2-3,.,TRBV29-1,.,CSVGGGGRERDTQYF,TGCAGCGTTGGGGGTGGCGGCAGAGAGCGGGATACGCAGTATTTT
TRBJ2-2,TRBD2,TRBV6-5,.,CASSLSGGAFGELFF,TGTGCCAGCAGTCTTAGCGGGGGGGCCTTCGGGGAGCTGTTTTTT
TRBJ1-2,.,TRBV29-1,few,CSVDYRGDYGYTF,TGCAGCGTTGACTACCGGGGGGACTATGGCTACACCTTC
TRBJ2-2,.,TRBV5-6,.,CASSLGGPTGELFF,TGTGCCAGCAGCTTGGGCGGGCCGACCGGGGAGCTGTTTTTT
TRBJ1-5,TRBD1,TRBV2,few,CASGGQGQSQPQHF,TGTGCCAGCGGGGGACAGGGGCAAAGCCAGCCCCAGCATTTT
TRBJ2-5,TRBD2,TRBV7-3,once,CASSPTGLAGMSTQYF,TGTGCCAGCAGTCCTACTGGACTAGCGGGGATGTCGACCCAGTACTTC
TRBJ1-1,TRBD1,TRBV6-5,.,CASSLQGVNTEAFF,TGTGCCAGCAGTTTACAGGGGGTTAACACTGAAGCTTTCTTT
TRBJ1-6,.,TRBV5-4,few,CASSLIGQINSPLHF,TGTGCCAGCAGCTTAATAGGACAGATTAATTCACCCCTCCACTTT
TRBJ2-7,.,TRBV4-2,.,CASSQGTGGAYEQYF,TGTGCCAGCAGCCAGGGAACAGGGGGGGCCTACGAGCAGTACTTC
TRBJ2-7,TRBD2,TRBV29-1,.,CSVEETSSGEQYF,TGCAGCGTTGAAGAGACTAGCTCGGGGGAGCAGTACTTC
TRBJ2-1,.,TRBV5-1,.,CASSKEQGEEFF,TGCGCCAGCAGCAAGGAACAGGGCGAGGAGTTCTTC
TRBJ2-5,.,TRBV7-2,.,CASSPRRGGQETQYF,TGTGCCAGCAGCCCCCGGAGGGGGGGCCAAGAGACCCAGTACTTC
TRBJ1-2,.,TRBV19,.,CASSGSFGYTF,TGTGCCAGTAGTGGGAGTTTCGGCTACACCTTC
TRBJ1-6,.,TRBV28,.,CASSLGGGNSPLHF,TGTGCCAGCAGTTTAGGGGGGGGTAATTCACCCCTCCACTTT
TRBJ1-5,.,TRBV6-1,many,CASSEVAGSPSAQHF,TGTGCCAGCAGTGAAGTGGCAGGCTCACCTTCAGCCCAGCATTTT